The 10 T cell receptor beta chains below come from one sample, sequenced in a study of blood T cell repertoires in COVID-19. Sequencing was performed with immunoSEQ multiplex PCR; in TCRdb, only in-frame clones are kept and a portion is missing. Of fewer than 35,000 clones in the sample, approximately 86% were seen once. Sequenced material: peripheral blood. These receptors were taken from an older man with active or convalescent COVID-19.

The chain carries TRBV2 and TRBJ1-6; tentative D call: TRBD1 (5 bases). CDR3 length: 15 amino acids. V gave up 2 bases and J gave up 5 bases, with 10 bases separating them. From germline, CDR1 is SNHLY and CDR2 FYNNEI. CDR3 in amino acids: CASSEFTTDNSPLHF. In DNA form, the CDR3 reads TGTGCCAGCAGTGAATTCACGACAGATAATTCACCCCTCCACTTT. The full variable domain, completed using reference TRBV2 and TRBJ1-6, is EPEVTQTPSHQVTQMGQEVILRCVPISNHLYFYWYRQILGQKVEFLVSFYNNEISEKSEIFDDQFSVERPDGSNFTLKIRSTKLEDSAMYFCASSEFTTDNSPLHFGNGTRLTVT.

This rearrangement joins TRBV28 to TRBJ2-1, with a possible D match to TRBD1 (5 bases). CDR3 size: 13 residues. Germline lookup yields CDR1 MDHEN and CDR2 SYDVKM. V was trimmed by 6 bases and J by 7 bases, leaving 13 bases between them. The CDR3 protein is CASSPWGPNEQFF. The CDR3 DNA is TGTGCCAGCAGCCCGTGGGGCCCGAATGAGCAGTTCTTC.

The rearrangement joins TRBV6-4 to TRBJ1-1; D call uncertain. The CDR3 is made up of 13 amino acids. Between the trimmed V and J ends, which lost 6 bases and 5 bases, there was a span of 13 bases. CDR1 is MRHNA, CDR2 SNTAGT, per germline. CDR3 protein: CASSPRFRTEAFF. In DNA, the CDR3 is TGTGCCAGCAGCCCCCGTTTTCGTACTGAAGCTTTCTTT.

This chain joins TRBV5-5 and TRBJ2-5; 13 bases line up with TRBD2. From germline, CDR1 is SGHKS and CDR2 YYEKEE (reference sequence). V was clipped by 4 bases and J by 2 bases; unmatched bases: 8. The CDR3 is made up of 17 amino acids. DNA of the CDR3: TGTGCCAGCAGCAAGGGACTAGCGGGGAGACTACAAGAGACCCAGTACTTC. Its protein product is CASSKGLAGRLQETQYF. The full variable domain, with the rest looked up from reference TRBV5-5 and TRBJ2-5, is DAGVTQSPTHLIKTRGQQVTLRCSPISGHKSVSWYQQVLGQGPQFIFQYYEKEERGRGNFPDRFSARQFPNYSSELNVNALLLGDSALYLCASSKGLAGRLQETQYFGPGTRLLVL.

This rearrangement joins TRBV5-1 to TRBJ2-7, with 14 bases lining up with TRBD2. The CDR3 sequence is 15 residues long. Germline-derived CDR1 and CDR2 are SGHRS and YFSETQ. The ends lost 2 bases at V and 6 bases at J; junction bases unmatched: 4. This CDR3 is CASSLGTSGSREQYF. As DNA, the CDR3 is TGCGCCAGCAGCTTAGGGACTAGCGGGAGTCGCGAGCAGTACTTC. The whole variable domain, remainder taken from reference TRBV5-1 and TRBJ2-7, is KAGVTQTPRYLIKTRGQQVTLSCSPISGHRSVSWYQQTPGQGLQFLFEYFSETQRNKGNFPGRFSGRQFSNSRSEMNVSTLELGDSALYLCASSLGTSGSREQYFGPGTRLTVT.

The chain has TRBV19 and TRBJ2-7, with D perhaps TRBD1 (5 bases). The V and J ends lost 1 base and 5 bases respectively, with 12 bases between them. CDR1 and CDR2 (germline): LNHDA, SQIVND (reference sequence). The CDR3 covers 14 residues. The CDR3 DNA sequence: TGTGCCAGTAGTATAGGTCAGGGTTACGACGAGCAGTACTTC. Protein product: CASSIGQGYDEQYF.

The chain employs TRBV6-5 and TRBJ1-5, with a tentative D call TRBD1 (6 bases). Germline assignment: CDR1 MNHEY and CDR2 SVGAGI. V was shortened by 2 bases and J by 2 bases, with 13 bases between the two germline ends. The CDR3 sequence is 16 residues long. CDR3 DNA: TGTGCCAGCAGTTACCTCGGACAGACGGGCAATCAGCCCCAGCATTTT. It specifies CASSYLGQTGNQPQHF.

Here the CDR3 reads CASRQEDYGYTF. The CDR3 DNA reads as TGTGCCAGCAGACAGGAAGATTATGGCTACACCTTC. V and J are TRBV27 and TRBJ1-2; a weak D match, TRBD1 (5 bases). Germline values: CDR1 MNHEY, CDR2 SMNVEV (reference sequence). The CDR3 is 12 residues long. V lost 6 bases and J lost 5, with 10 bases in between.

The chain recombines TRBV10-3 with TRBJ1-2; a possible D gene is TRBD1 (5 bases). Germline V gene data show CDR1 as ENHRY and CDR2 as SYGVKD. The CDR3 contains 14 residues. V was cut by 2 bases and J by 3 bases, with 10 bases left in between. The CDR3 bases are TGTGCCATCAGTGAGGGGACTTGGGACTATGGCTACACCTTC. Amino acid sequence: CAISEGTWDYGYTF.

V is TRBV10-2 and J is TRBJ2-5; the match to TRBD2 covers 8 bases. This CDR3 is 14 amino acids long. The germline gives CDR1 WSHSY, CDR2 SAAADI. After removal of 5 bases from V and 5 bases from J, the junction contained 7 bases not matched to a gene. CDR3 sequence (DNA): TGCGCCAGCAGTTGGACTAGCAAGTTGGAGACCCAGTACTTC. Translation gives CASSWTSKLETQYF.